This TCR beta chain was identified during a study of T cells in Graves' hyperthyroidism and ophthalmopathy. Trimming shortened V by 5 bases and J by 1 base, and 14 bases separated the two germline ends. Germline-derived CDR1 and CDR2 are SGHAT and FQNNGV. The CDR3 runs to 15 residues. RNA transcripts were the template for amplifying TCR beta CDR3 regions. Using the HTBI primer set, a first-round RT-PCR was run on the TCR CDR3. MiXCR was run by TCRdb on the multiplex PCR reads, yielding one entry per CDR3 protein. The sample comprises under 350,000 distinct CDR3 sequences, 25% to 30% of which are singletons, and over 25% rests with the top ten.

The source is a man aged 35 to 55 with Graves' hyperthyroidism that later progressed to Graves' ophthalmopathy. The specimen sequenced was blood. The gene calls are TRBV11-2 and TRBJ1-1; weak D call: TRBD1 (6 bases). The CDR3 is CASSQGWVANTEAFF. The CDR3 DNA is TGTGCCAGCAGCCAGGGGTGGGTGGCGAACACTGAAGCTTTCTTT. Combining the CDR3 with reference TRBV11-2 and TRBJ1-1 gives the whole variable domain EAGVAQSPRYKIIEKRQSVAFWCNPISGHATLYWYQQILGQGPKLLIQFQNNGVVDDSQLPKDRFSAERLKGVDSTLKIQPAKLEDSAVYLCASSQGWVANTEAFFGQGTRLTVV.